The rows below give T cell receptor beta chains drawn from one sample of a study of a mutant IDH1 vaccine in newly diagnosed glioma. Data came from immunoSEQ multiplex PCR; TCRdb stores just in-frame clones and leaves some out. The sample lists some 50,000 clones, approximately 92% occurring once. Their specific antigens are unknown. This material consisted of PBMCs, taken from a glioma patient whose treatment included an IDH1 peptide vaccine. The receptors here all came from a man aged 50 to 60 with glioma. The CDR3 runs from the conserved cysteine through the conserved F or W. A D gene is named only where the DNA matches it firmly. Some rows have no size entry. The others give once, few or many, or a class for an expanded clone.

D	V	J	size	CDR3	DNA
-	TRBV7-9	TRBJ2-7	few	CASSLAVYEQYF	TGTGCCAGCAGCTTAGCGGTCTACGAGCAGTACTTC
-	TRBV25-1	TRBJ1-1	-	CASSEPGKGGEAFF	TGTGCCAGCAGTGAGCCTGGAAAGGGTGGTGAAGCTTTCTTT
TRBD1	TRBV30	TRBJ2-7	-	CAGMGQGAYEQYF	TGTGCCGGCATGGGACAGGGGGCCTACGAGCAGTACTTC
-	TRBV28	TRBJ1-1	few	CASSLFNQGNAFF	TGTGCCAGCAGTTTGTTCAACCAGGGGAATGCTTTCTTT
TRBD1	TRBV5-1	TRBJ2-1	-	CASSEGQGRNSYNEQFF	TGCGCCAGCAGCGAGGGACAGGGGAGAAACTCCTACAATGAGCAGTTCTTC
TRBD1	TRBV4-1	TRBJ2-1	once	CASSQDPGQGARNEQFF	TGCGCCAGCAGCCAAGATCCCGGACAGGGGGCGCGCAATGAGCAGTTCTTC
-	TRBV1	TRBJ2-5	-	CTSSQGEITSSGKETQYF	TGCACCAGCAGCCAAGGTGAGATTACCTCTAGCGGGAAAGAGACCCAGTACTTC
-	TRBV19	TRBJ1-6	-	CASRLAETYNSPLHF	TGTGCCAGTAGACTCGCAGAAACCTATAATTCACCCCTCCACTTT
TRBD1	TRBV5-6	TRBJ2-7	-	CASSLGGQVYEQYF	TGTGCCAGCAGCTTGGGTGGACAGGTCTACGAGCAGTACTTC
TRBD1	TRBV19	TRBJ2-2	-	CASSTWTGTGELFF	TGTGCCAGTAGTACCTGGACAGGCACCGGGGAGCTGTTTTTT
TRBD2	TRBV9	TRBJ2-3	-	CASSAHLSGGARTDTQYF	TGTGCCAGCAGCGCGCACCTTAGCGGGGGGGCCCGAACAGATACGCAGTATTTT
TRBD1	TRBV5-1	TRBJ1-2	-	CASSNSHRDRAIHWTF	TGCGCCAGCAGCAATAGCCACCGGGACAGGGCAATCCATTGGACCTTC
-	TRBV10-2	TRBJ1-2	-	CASSKDDYGYTF	TGCGCCAGCTCTAAGGACGACTATGGCTACACCTTC
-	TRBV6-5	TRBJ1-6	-	CASSPRGGSPLHF	TGTGCCAGCAGTCCGAGAGGGGGGTCACCCCTCCACTTT
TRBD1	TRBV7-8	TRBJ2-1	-	CASSLGTGSYNEQFF	TGTGCCAGCAGCTTAGGGACAGGCTCCTACAATGAGCAGTTCTTC
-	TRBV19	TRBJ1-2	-	CASSIPGNYGYTF	TGTGCCAGTAGTATTCCGGGGAACTATGGCTACACCTTC
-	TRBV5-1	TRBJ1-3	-	CASSLGAGDGNTIYF	TGCGCCAGCAGCTTGGGGGCAGGGGACGGAAACACCATATATTTT
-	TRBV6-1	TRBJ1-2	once	CASSEVPQANPRGYTF	TGTGCCAGCAGTGAAGTCCCGCAGGCTAACCCAAGGGGCTACACCTTC
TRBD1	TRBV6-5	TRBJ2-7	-	CASSYPTGTGVEQYF	TGTGCCAGCAGTTACCCGACCGGGACAGGGGTCGAGCAGTACTTC
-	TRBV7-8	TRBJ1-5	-	CASSFKAGVNQPQHF	TGTGCCAGCAGCTTTAAGGCAGGGGTCAATCAGCCCCAGCATTTT
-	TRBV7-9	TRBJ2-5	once	CASSPKETQYF	TGTGCCAGCAGCCCTAAAGAGACCCAGTACTTC
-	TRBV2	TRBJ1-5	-	CASRGLAAPQHF	TGTGCCAGCAGGGGGTTGGCAGCGCCCCAGCATTTT
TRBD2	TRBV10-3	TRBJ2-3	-	CAIRGGFGASTDTQYF	TGTGCCATCAGGGGAGGGTTCGGAGCTTCCACAGATACGCAGTATTTT
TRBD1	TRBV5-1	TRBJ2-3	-	CASSLTGRDTQYF	TGCGCCAGCAGCCTGACAGGGCGAGATACGCAGTATTTT
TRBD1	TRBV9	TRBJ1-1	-	CASSVVGTGNTEAFF	TGTGCCAGCAGCGTAGTCGGGACAGGGAACACTGAAGCTTTCTTT
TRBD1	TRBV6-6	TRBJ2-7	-	CATHNRQGSYEQYF	TGTGCCACCCATAACCGACAGGGCAGCTACGAGCAGTACTTC
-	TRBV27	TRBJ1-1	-	CASSLVRGTEAFF	TGTGCCAGCAGTTTAGTACGAGGCACTGAAGCTTTCTTT
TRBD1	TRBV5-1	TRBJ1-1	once	CASSHRGGREAFF	TGCGCCAGCAGCCACAGGGGTGGGCGTGAAGCTTTCTTT
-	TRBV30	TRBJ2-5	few	CAGALQGRETQYF	TGTGCCGGTGCCCTCCAGGGAAGGGAGACCCAGTACTTC
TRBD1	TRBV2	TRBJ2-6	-	CARRGGQGAAGANVLTF	TGTGCCAGGAGGGGGGGACAGGGGGCTGCTGGGGCCAACGTCCTGACTTTC
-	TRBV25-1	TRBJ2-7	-	CASRGEGLGTEQYF	TGTGCCAGCAGGGGTGAGGGTCTAGGAACCGAGCAGTACTTC
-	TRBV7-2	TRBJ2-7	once	CASSLVGTYEQYF	TGTGCCAGCAGCTTAGTTGGAACCTACGAGCAGTACTTC
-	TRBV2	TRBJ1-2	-	CASSEAERDGYTF	TGTGCCAGCAGTGAAGCGGAAAGGGATGGCTACACCTTC
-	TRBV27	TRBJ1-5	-	CASSSGNQPQHF	TGTGCCAGCAGTTCGGGCAATCAGCCCCAGCATTTT
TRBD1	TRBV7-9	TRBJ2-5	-	CASILMGTGPTETQYF	TGTGCCAGCATCCTAATGGGGACAGGGCCCACAGAGACCCAGTACTTC
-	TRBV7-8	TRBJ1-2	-	CASSPRGSANYGYTF	TGTGCCAGCAGCCCAAGAGGTTCAGCTAACTATGGCTACACCTTC
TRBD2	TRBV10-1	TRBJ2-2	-	CASSDSGGAWELFF	TGCGCCAGCAGTGATAGCGGGGGGGCCTGGGAGCTGTTTTTT
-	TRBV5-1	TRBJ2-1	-	CASSLAGTENEQFF	TGCGCCAGCAGCTTGGCAGGGACTGAAAATGAGCAGTTCTTC
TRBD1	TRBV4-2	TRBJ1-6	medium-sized	CASSPDRGAHNSPLHF	TGTGCCAGCAGCCCGGACAGGGGAGCCCATAATTCACCCCTCCACTTT
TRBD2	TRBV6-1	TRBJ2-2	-	CASSESGLAGGAGGELFF	TGTGCCAGCAGTGAATCAGGGCTAGCGGGAGGAGCGGGCGGGGAGCTGTTTTTT
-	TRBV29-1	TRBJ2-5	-	CSVVGGEETQYF	TGCAGCGTTGTAGGGGGGGAAGAGACCCAGTACTTC
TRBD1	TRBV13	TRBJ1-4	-	CASSLRQGRGEKLFF	TGTGCCAGCAGCTTAAGACAGGGCAGAGGGGAAAAACTGTTTTTT
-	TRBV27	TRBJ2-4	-	CASSLVAEAAKNIQYF	TGTGCCAGCAGTCTGGTCGCAGAGGCGGCCAAAAACATTCAGTACTTC